What follows describes a single T cell receptor beta chain. This sample stems from a study of blood T cell repertoires in COVID-19. Study overall: Samples representing acute and convalescent COVID-19 were sourced from the United States, Italy and Spain. T cells, B-cell-depleted T cells, or PBMCs supplied cDNA or gDNA.

TCRdb's copy holds only in-frame clones and misses some; the assay was immunoSEQ multiplex PCR. In the table there are 55,000 to 65,000 clones, approximately 80% of which are singletons. The germline V and J ends were trimmed by 5 bases and 0 bases, with 13 bases remaining between them. The germline V gene encodes CDR1 SEHNR and CDR2 FQNEAQ (reference sequence). The CDR3 runs to 15 residues. Material for sequencing was peripheral blood. V and J are TRBV7-9 and TRBJ1-1; possibly TRBD1 for D (5 bases). This clonotype was sampled from a human donor in a cohort sampled during active COVID-19. The CDR3 spells CASSPSPTVNTEAFF. Written as DNA, the CDR3 is TGTGCCAGCAGCCCTTCCCCGACAGTGAACACTGAAGCTTTCTTT.